The rows below give T cell receptor beta chains drawn from one sample of a study of a mutant IDH1 vaccine in newly diagnosed glioma. Data came from immunoSEQ multiplex PCR; TCRdb stores just in-frame clones and leaves some out. The table lists about 32,000 clones, around 84% of them singletons. Their recognized antigens are unknown. The material was PBMCs, obtained from a glioma patient whose treatment included an IDH1 peptide vaccine. The receptors derive from a man between 25 and 39 years old with glioma. Each CDR3 is given with its conserved first and last residue. The D gene is left open where the match is weak. A row's size may be missing; if present it is once, few, many or a size class.

abundance | j_gene | d_gene | v_gene | CDR3nt | CDR3aa
. | TRBJ2-7 | . | TRBV6-5 | TGTGCCAGCAGTTACTCAATTCCAGTCTCCTACGAGCAGTACTTC | CASSYSIPVSYEQYF
. | TRBJ2-2 | . | TRBV6-5 | TGTGCCAGCAGACCGGCGGGGAGGACCGGGGAGCTGTTTTTT | CASRPAGRTGELFF
. | TRBJ2-7 | . | TRBV5-1 | TGCGCCAGCAGCTCCTGGACTGGATCCTACGAGCAGTACTTC | CASSSWTGSYEQYF
. | TRBJ2-7 | . | TRBV7-9 | TGTGCCAGCAGCCCGGGGACCCTCCCCTACGAGCAGTACTTC | CASSPGTLPYEQYF
. | TRBJ2-5 | . | TRBV19 | TGTGCCAGTAGTATTGGGGGGGCCCAAGAGACCCAGTACTTC | CASSIGGAQETQYF
few | TRBJ1-4 | . | TRBV11-2 | TGTGCCAGCAGCTTAGACCCTAATGAAAAACTGTTTTTT | CASSLDPNEKLFF
once | TRBJ2-3 | . | TRBV25-1 | TGTGCCAGCAGTGCAGGGTTTTATACGCAGTATTTT | CASSAGFYTQYF
few | TRBJ1-5 | . | TRBV29-1 | TGCAGCGGGAGTGCAGGCCCCAATCAGCCCCAGCATTTT | CSGSAGPNQPQHF
. | TRBJ1-2 | . | TRBV11-2 | TGTGCCAGCAGCTTAGATACAGGGCGGAACTATGGCTACACCTTC | CASSLDTGRNYGYTF
. | TRBJ1-5 | TRBD1 | TRBV18 | TGTGCCAGCTCCCGTACCCCGGGACAGGATAGCAATCAGCCCCAGCATTTT | CASSRTPGQDSNQPQHF
. | TRBJ2-1 | . | TRBV19 | TGTGCCAGTAGTATCGGGTTGAGGAGGAGGCGCTCCTACAATGAGCAGTTCTTC | CASSIGLRRRRSYNEQFF
. | TRBJ1-2 | TRBD1 | TRBV18 | TGTGCCAGCTCATTTGGACAGGGGGCGGATGGCTACACCTTC | CASSFGQGADGYTF
few | TRBJ2-1 | TRBD2 | TRBV7-8 | TGTGCCAGCAGCCCCCGAGCGGGAGGCATGGGAAATGAGCAGTTCTTC | CASSPRAGGMGNEQFF
. | TRBJ1-5 | . | TRBV9 | TGTGCCAGCAGCGTGCTCCCGGGGAGTCAGCCCCAGCATTTT | CASSVLPGSQPQHF
few | TRBJ2-7 | TRBD1 | TRBV2 | TGTGCCAGCATCGGGACAGGGGGCTTTGGGGAGCAGTACTTC | CASIGTGGFGEQYF
. | TRBJ2-7 | TRBD1 | TRBV5-1 | TGCGCCAGCAGTTCAGGGGGAAATCCTCCCTACGAGCAGTACTTC | CASSSGGNPPYEQYF
. | TRBJ2-2 | TRBD1 | TRBV5-1 | TGCGCCAGCAGAGGACAGGGGGAAACCGGGGAGCTGTTTTTT | CASRGQGETGELFF
. | TRBJ2-1 | TRBD1 | TRBV5-1 | TGCGCCAGCAGCTCCTGGGGCTTAGGGGGCGATGAGCAGTTCTTC | CASSSWGLGGDEQFF
. | TRBJ1-1 | . | TRBV5-4 | TGTGCCAGCAGCTTGTGGGGGAACACTGAAGCTTTCTTT | CASSLWGNTEAFF
. | TRBJ2-3 | . | TRBV4-2 | TGTGCCAGCAGCCTCTCCTTGGGGGGTAGCACAGATACGCAGTATTTT | CASSLSLGGSTDTQYF
. | TRBJ1-5 | . | TRBV15 | TGTGCCACCAGCAGAGAAGGGCTCAATCAGCCCCAGCATTTT | CATSREGLNQPQHF
. | TRBJ1-2 | . | TRBV30 | TGTGCCTGGTTGGACAAGTTCTATGGCTACACCTTC | CAWLDKFYGYTF
. | TRBJ1-5 | . | TRBV10-2 | TGCGCCAGCAGTTTAGACTATAGCAATCAGCCCCAGCATTTT | CASSLDYSNQPQHF
. | TRBJ2-2 | . | TRBV25-1 | TGTGCCAGCAGTGAATTCAAGGACACCGGGGAGCTGTTTTTT | CASSEFKDTGELFF
. | TRBJ2-2 | . | TRBV29-1 | TGCAGCGTTGAAGAGGGACCGGGGGTGGGGACCGGGGAGCTGTTTTTT | CSVEEGPGVGTGELFF
. | TRBJ2-1 | TRBD1 | TRBV9 | TGTGCCAGCAGCGTAGGTGGGACAGGGGGGTACAATGAGCAGTTCTTC | CASSVGGTGGYNEQFF
. | TRBJ2-1 | . | TRBV5-1 | TGCGCCAGCAGTCCAGTAGGGGCCCCAGCCTACAATGAGCAGTTCTTC | CASSPVGAPAYNEQFF
. | TRBJ2-7 | . | TRBV5-8 | TGTGCCAGCGGAGACAGACCGTACGAGCAGTACTTC | CASGDRPYEQYF
. | TRBJ2-1 | . | TRBV10-3 | TGTGCCATCAGGCGAACAGGGTCCCTTAAGAATGAGCAGTTCTTC | CAIRRTGSLKNEQFF
. | TRBJ1-1 | . | TRBV30 | TGTGCCTGGGGAACAGGGAACACTGAAGCTTTCTTT | CAWGTGNTEAFF
. | TRBJ2-5 | TRBD2 | TRBV7-9 | TGTGCCAGCAGCCCCGGACTAGCACTTAAGGGGACCCAGTACTTC | CASSPGLALKGTQYF
. | TRBJ2-1 | TRBD2 | TRBV4-1 | TGCGCCAGCAGCCAAGTTACGGTGACTAGCGGGAGCTATGAGCAGTTCTTC | CASSQVTVTSGSYEQFF
. | TRBJ1-4 | TRBD1 | TRBV10-2 | TGCGCCAGCAGTGAAGGCGACAGGGGTAATGAAAAACTGTTTTTT | CASSEGDRGNEKLFF
. | TRBJ2-7 | TRBD2 | TRBV7-8 | TGTGCCAGCAGCTTAAGAGGGGAAGCGGGAGGTACCTACGAGCAGTACTTC | CASSLRGEAGGTYEQYF
. | TRBJ1-2 | TRBD1 | TRBV19 | TGTGCCAGCCAAGGGACAGGGGGCGATGGCTACACCTTC | CASQGTGGDGYTF
. | TRBJ2-7 | . | TRBV25-1 | TGTGCCAGCAGTGAATCCATGGCAAACGAGCAGTACTTC | CASSESMANEQYF
. | TRBJ2-7 | . | TRBV5-6 | TGTGCCAGCAGCTTGGTCCCCAGCTACGAGCAGTACTTC | CASSLVPSYEQYF
. | TRBJ2-5 | TRBD2 | TRBV5-1 | TGCGCCAGCAGCCTCGGACTAGCGAGTCAAGAGACCCAGTACTTC | CASSLGLASQETQYF
. | TRBJ1-5 | . | TRBV5-5 | TGTGCCAGCAGCTTGGCAGGCATTGCCATCGGGCAGCCCCAGCATTTT | CASSLAGIAIGQPQHF
few | TRBJ1-5 | . | TRBV2 | TGTGCCAGCAGTGAAGACAGGATAAATCAGCCCCAACATTTT | CASSEDRINQPQHF
. | TRBJ2-7 | . | TRBV7-8 | TGTGCCAGTAGCGACTCAGGGCCTTACGAGCAGTACTTC | CASSDSGPYEQYF
. | TRBJ1-1 | . | TRBV6-6 | TGTGCCAGCAGTTTACACCCACGGGAAGCTTTCTTT | CASSLHPREAFF
. | TRBJ1-1 | . | TRBV6-5 | TGTGCCGCAGGCACCCGGGGGGTCACTGAAGCTTTCTTT | CAAGTRGVTEAFF
. | TRBJ2-7 | . | TRBV4-1 | TGCGCCAGCAGCCAAAATAACTTCCACGAGCAGTACTTC | CASSQNNFHEQYF
. | TRBJ2-7 | TRBD1 | TRBV7-9 | TGTGCCAGCAGCTTAACAGGGGAGTCCTACGAGCAGTACTTC | CASSLTGESYEQYF
. | TRBJ2-7 | . | TRBV28 | TGTGCCAGCAGCCCGGTGGCGTTGAATTTGGGGGAGGAGCAGTACTTC | CASSPVALNLGEEQYF
. | TRBJ2-1 | . | TRBV19 | TGTGCCAGTAGCGAAGGTCGGGCGGGCAATGAGCAGTTCTTC | CASSEGRAGNEQFF
. | TRBJ2-1 | . | TRBV5-1 | TGCGCCAGCAGCTCTCTGTTAGGGAACAATGAGCAGTTCTTC | CASSSLLGNNEQFF
. | TRBJ2-5 | TRBD2 | TRBV7-9 | TGTGCCAGCAGCTCGCGACTAGCGGGACAAGAGACCCAGTACTTC | CASSSRLAGQETQYF
medium-sized | TRBJ1-5 | . | TRBV11-2 | TGTGCCAGCAGCTTAGGGGACCGGCAGCCCCAGCATTTT | CASSLGDRQPQHF
once | TRBJ2-1 | . | TRBV14 | TGTGCCAGCTCCAGGGGACTAAACAATGAGCAGTTCTTC | CASSRGLNNEQFF
. | TRBJ2-5 | . | TRBV5-6 | TGTGCCAGCAGCTCCTTACTAGCTCCGACGGGAGAGACCCAGTACTTC | CASSSLLAPTGETQYF
. | TRBJ1-1 | . | TRBV7-9 | TGTGCCAGCAGTCTTAATGGGGGCACTGAAGCTTTCTTT | CASSLNGGTEAFF
few | TRBJ1-1 | . | TRBV9 | TGTGCCAGCAGCGTAGGTTCGGGGGCCTCTGAAGCTTTCTTT | CASSVGSGASEAFF